The T cell receptor beta chain described here comes from a study of response to subunit inactivated influenza vaccine (dated by TCRdb to 2016 to 2019). Turning to the overall study: Deep quantitative T cell receptor repertoire profiling was used in the study to track responses to a trivalent subunit inactivated influenza vaccine. Results the study describes overall, beyond this receptor: It was suggested by the authors that each seasonal influenza vaccination may recruit only a limited number of new T cells.

Libraries were made using RT-PCR. The data were produced on an Illumina HiSeq 2500. Using fastp trimming at Q25 and MiXCR clonotype assembly, TCRdb reanalyzed the public sequencing data and kept in-frame beta chains. Merged by CDR3 protein, the rows form single entries marked with the most common genes and DNA. For this sample the table gives 170,000 or so distinct CDR3 sequences, of which roughly a tenth were detected only once. The ten largest account for approximately 35% of the sample. Trimming removed 2 bases from V and 5 bases from J; the gene matches leave 16 bases unexplained. The CDR3 numbers 18 residues from cysteine through phenylalanine. Here the CDR3 DNA is all that survives: 54 bases in frame from base 1. Per the germline V gene, MNHNS is the CDR1 and SASEGT is the CDR2. Concerning this clonotype: This clone's antigen is unknown. No base-level quality is on record; no much larger clone is a single base apart.

Material: CD8+ T cells sorted from PBMCs, obtained less than 30 months after vaccination. This TCR was sampled from a man aged 45 to 75 who received an inactivated influenza vaccine. Donor details come from another sample of the same person, matched by shared clones. This chain is built from TRBV6-1 and TRBJ2-5, and 8 junctional nucleotides match TRBD1. The CDR3 protein sequence reads: CASSEPGWARQGMETQYF. The DNA reads as follows: TGTGCCAGCAGTGAACCGGGCTGGGCGAGACAGGGGATGGAGACCCAGTACTTC.